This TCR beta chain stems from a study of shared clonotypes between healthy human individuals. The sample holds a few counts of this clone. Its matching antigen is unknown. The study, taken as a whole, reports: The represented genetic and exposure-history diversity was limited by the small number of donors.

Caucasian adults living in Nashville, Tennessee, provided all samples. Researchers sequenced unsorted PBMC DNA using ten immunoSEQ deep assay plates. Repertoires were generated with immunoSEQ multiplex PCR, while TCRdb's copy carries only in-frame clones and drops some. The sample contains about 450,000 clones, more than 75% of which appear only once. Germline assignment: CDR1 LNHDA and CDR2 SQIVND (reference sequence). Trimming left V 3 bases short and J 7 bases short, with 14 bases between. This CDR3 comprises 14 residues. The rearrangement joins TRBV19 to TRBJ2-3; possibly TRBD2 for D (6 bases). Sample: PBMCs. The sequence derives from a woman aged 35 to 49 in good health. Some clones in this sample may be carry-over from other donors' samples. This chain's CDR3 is CASSIGLARNTQYF. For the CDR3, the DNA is TGTGCCAGTAGTATTGGGCTAGCGCGAAATACGCAGTATTTT.